This passage covers 19 T cell receptor beta chains from one sample sequenced in a study of beta chain features in type 1 diabetes. Sequencing targeted expressed TCRB transcripts, as all isolated RNA had been reverse transcribed. Clones were sequenced by immunoSEQ multiplex PCR, and TCRdb holds only the in-frame ones, with some missing. The data show more than 150,000 clones, around 10% seen once. Sequencing was carried out using central memory CD4+ T cells from blood. All receptors come from a man between 18 and 35 years old in good health.

In its sample, this clone was seen a few times. The rearrangement joins TRBV5-1 to TRBJ2-5; D perhaps matches TRBD1 (6 bases). Germline V gives CDR1 SGHRS, CDR2 YFSETQ. The germline V and J ends were trimmed by 4 bases and 2 bases, with 15 bases remaining between them. The CDR3 has 15 residues. The CDR3 bases are TGCGCCAGCAGCCTTGGGACAAACTCACAAGAGACCCAGTACTTC. This sequence encodes CASSLGTNSQETQYF.

In its sample, this clone was seen a few times. The V and J genes are TRBV10-3 and TRBJ2-3; 8 bases fit TRBD2. The ends lost 5 bases at V and 4 bases at J; junction bases unmatched: 14. Germline values: CDR1 ENHRY, CDR2 SYGVKD. The CDR3 runs 17 residues. The CDR3 sequence is CAISSREREFLADTQYF. The CDR3 DNA sequence: TGTGCCATCAGTTCCCGGGAGCGGGAGTTTCTAGCAGATACGCAGTATTTT.

This clone was observed a handful of times. The chain recombines TRBV30 with TRBJ2-3; either TRBD1 or TRBD2 may supply D (6 bases each). V lost 4 bases to trimming and J lost 4 bases, with 12 bases between them. The CDR3 has 13 amino acids. Looked up from germline, CDR1 is GTSNPN and CDR2 is SVGIG (reference sequence). The CDR3 reads CAWTPGAADTQYF. CDR3 coding DNA: TGTGCCTGGACCCCGGGGGCGGCAGATACGCAGTATTTT.

V usage is TRBV9 and J usage is TRBJ1-6, with a tentative D call TRBD1 (6 bases). The CDR3 runs 15 residues. V shed 3 bases and J shed 5 bases, with 12 bases lying between them. CDR1 is SGDLS, CDR2 YYNGEE, per germline. The CDR3 sequence is CASSAGGHHNSPLHF. In nucleotides, the CDR3 is TGTGCCAGCAGCGCCGGGGGACACCATAATTCACCCCTCCACTTT.

The J gene is TRBJ2-7, the V gene TRBV4-1, with a tentative D call TRBD1 (5 bases). The CDR3 has 16 amino acids. Germline CDR1 reads MGHRA; CDR2 reads YSYEKL. V dropped 0 bases and J dropped 2 bases, with 14 bases sitting between them. The CDR3 bases are TGCGCCAGCAGCCAAGATTCCGCCAGGGTCACCTACGAGCAGTACTTC. This translates into CASSQDSARVTYEQYF.

V gene TRBV2 combines with J gene TRBJ2-6; D unclear. Germline assignment: CDR1 SNHLY and CDR2 FYNNEI. The CDR3 length is 16 residues. Between the trimmed V and J ends, which lost 4 bases and 0 bases, there was a span of 10 bases. This chain's CDR3 is CASSVSPSSGANVLTF. In nucleotides, the CDR3 is TGTGCCAGCAGTGTATCACCTAGCTCTGGGGCCAACGTCCTGACTTTC.

Only a few counts were recorded for this clone. This chain joins TRBV7-2 and TRBJ2-3; D unresolved. The germline V gene encodes CDR1 SGHTA and CDR2 FQGNSA. The V and J ends lost 1 base and 0 bases respectively, with 8 bases between them. The CDR3 spans 15 residues. This CDR3 is CASSLGYSSTDTQYF. The DNA for the CDR3 is TGTGCCAGCAGCTTAGGGTACTCTAGCACAGATACGCAGTATTTT. Full variable domain (rest looked up from reference TRBV7-2 and TRBJ2-3): GAGVSQSPSNKVTEKGKDVELRCDPISGHTALYWYRQSLGQGLEFLIYFQGNSAPDKSGLPSDRFSAERTGGSVSTLTIQRTQQEDSAVYLCASSLGYSSTDTQYFGPGTRLTVL.

The sample holds many counts of this clone. The J gene is TRBJ2-3, the V gene TRBV29-1; possibly TRBD1 or TRBD2 for D (5 bases each). Germline CDR1 is SQVTM and CDR2 is ANQGSEA. The V end lost 2 bases, the J end lost 5 bases, and 11 bases lay between the germline ends. This CDR3 is built from 13 residues. Here the CDR3 DNA reads TGCAGCGTTGAACCACAGGCGGGAGATACGCAGTATTTT. It yields the protein CSVEPQAGDTQYF.

Here the CDR3 reads CASSLSRPQGGQYF. The CDR3 bases are TGTGCCAGCAGCTTATCTCGGCCTCAGGGTGGCCAGTACTTC. The chain joins TRBV11-1 to TRBJ2-5, with a weak D call TRBD1 (5 bases). From germline, CDR1 is SGHAT and CDR2 FQDESV (reference sequence). This CDR3 contains 14 residues. V shed 2 bases and J shed 10 bases, with 17 bases lying between them.

For this clone: The junction departs from germline at one end; a sequencing error may be responsible. The genes are TRBV7-7 and TRBJ2-3; D may be TRBD1 (5 bases). CDR1 and CDR2 from the germline V gene are SSHAT and FNYEAQ (reference sequence). The CDR3 is 15 amino acids. The CDR3 protein is CASSPLGRAADTQYF. DNA for the CDR3: TGTGCTAGCAGCCCCCTAGGCAGGGCCGCAGATACGCAGTATTTT.

The rearrangement links TRBV28 to TRBJ1-2, with D uncertain. The CDR3 is made up of 14 amino acids. Trimming took off 2 bases at V and 4 bases at J, with 11 bases between the two ends. The germline gives CDR1 MDHEN, CDR2 SYDVKM. The CDR3 spells CASSLGGSLYGYTF. In DNA form, the CDR3 reads TGTGCCAGCAGTTTAGGCGGCAGCCTCTATGGCTACACCTTC.

This sequence joins TRBV5-4 and TRBJ2-5; 9 bases match TRBD1. The germline CDR1 and CDR2 sequences are SGHNT and YYREEE (reference sequence). This CDR3 has 14 amino acids. V lost 5 bases to trimming and J lost 5 bases; unmatched junction nucleotides: 7. This CDR3 reads CASRPNRGLETQYF. For the CDR3, the DNA is TGTGCCAGCAGGCCGAACAGGGGGCTGGAGACCCAGTACTTC.

The rearrangement uses TRBV7-9 and TRBJ2-7; D is uncertain. Germline lookup yields CDR1 SEHNR and CDR2 FQNEAQ (reference sequence). V lost 1 base and J 6 bases, leaving 13 bases between the germline ends. CDR3 size: 14 residues. DNA of the CDR3: TGTGCCAGCAGCTTAGAACAGCATACTCCCGAGCAGTACTTC. It yields the protein CASSLEQHTPEQYF.

The rearrangement links TRBV7-3 to TRBJ2-5; possibly TRBD2 for D (5 bases). This CDR3 is 15 amino acids long. V lost 5 bases and J 4 bases, leaving 17 bases between the germline ends. Germline CDR1 reads SGHTA; CDR2 reads FQGTGA. CDR3 region: CASSPRIGLGETQYF. CDR3 sequence (DNA): TGTGCCAGCAGCCCTAGGATCGGACTGGGAGAGACCCAGTACTTC.

This clone occurred a few times. Germline and junction disagree at one end, which may indicate a read error. The rearrangement uses TRBV7-3 and TRBJ2-2; TRBD1 is a possible D gene (6 bases). The germline CDR1 and CDR2 sequences are SGHTA and FQGTGA. The CDR3 consists of 15 residues. CDR3 loop: CASSPTGSKTGELFF. The CDR3 DNA sequence: TGTGCCAGCAGCCCTACAGGGTCGAAGACCGGGGAGCTGTTTTTT.

This chain uses TRBV9 with TRBJ2-1, with D perhaps TRBD1 (5 bases). The CDR3 spans 15 residues. V gave up 0 bases and J gave up 5 bases, with 12 bases separating them. In germline, CDR1 is SGDLS, CDR2 YYNGEE. The CDR3 region is CASSVGRQTNNEQFF. The CDR3 DNA sequence: TGTGCCAGCAGCGTAGGGAGACAGACGAACAATGAGCAGTTCTTC.

This clone was detected only a few times. The V call is TRBV30, the J call TRBJ1-5, with D uncertain. Germline V gene data show CDR1 as GTSNPN and CDR2 as SVGIG (reference sequence). The CDR3 sequence is 14 residues long. V lost 1 base and J 3 bases, leaving 10 bases between the germline ends. In nucleotides, the CDR3 is TGTGCCTGGAGTGGTATTGAAATCAATCAGCCCCAGCATTTT. As protein: CAWSGIEINQPQHF. The whole variable domain, remainder taken from reference TRBV30 and TRBJ1-5, is SQTIHQWPATLVQPVGSPLSLECTVEGTSNPNLYWYRQAAGRGLQLLFYSVGIGQISSEVPQNLSASRPQDRQFILSSKKLLLSDSGFYLCAWSGIEINQPQHFGDGTRLSIL.

The V gene is TRBV29-1, the J gene TRBJ1-2; D is ambiguous. Looked up from germline, CDR1 is SQVTM and CDR2 is ANQGSEA. V lost 7 bases and J lost 6, with 9 bases in between. The CDR3 contains 10 residues. The CDR3 region is CSGRQDGYTF. The CDR3 DNA is TGCAGCGGTCGGCAGGATGGCTACACCTTC.

This clone was observed at least ten times. The rearrangement links TRBV28 to TRBJ1-1, with D hard to call. This CDR3 region has 12 residues. CDR1 MDHEN and CDR2 SYDVKM come from the germline V gene. The germline V and J ends were trimmed by 4 bases and 6 bases, with 9 bases remaining between them. As DNA, the CDR3 is TGTGCCAGCAGTTCTTCAGTAGCTGAAGCTTTCTTT. The encoded protein is CASSSSVAEAFF. Full variable domain (missing parts from reference TRBV28 and TRBJ1-1): DVKVTQSSRYLVKRTGEKVFLECVQDMDHENMFWYRQDPGLGLRLIYFSYDVKMKEKGDIPEGYSVSREKKERFSLILESASTNQTSMYLCASSSSVAEAFFGQGTRLTVV.